A single T cell receptor (beta chain) is shown here with its context. Its antigen is still unknown. The treatment denotes: some 20 received Ad26.COV2.S at low or high dose, single or two shots; several received placebo; per-sample allocation not given. Sampling took place 63 days after the first vaccine or placebo injection. This person who donated was an adult of 18-55 years in Boston. This CDR3 comprises 15 residues. Germline V gene data show CDR1 as MGHRA and CDR2 as YSYEKL. The trim removed 4 bases at V and 3 bases at J, leaving 5 bases unmatched. These data originate in a study of Ad26.COV2.S vaccination and SARS-CoV-2 variants. Study-level findings and limits: Post-vaccination breadth of spike-specific CD8+ and CD4+ T cell responses was reportedly substantial. Breadth of non-spike TCRs did not differ between vaccinees and placebo recipients.

Sequenced by immunoSEQ multiplex PCR; TCRdb stores in-frame clones only, minus some. The table records hundreds of thousands of clones, roughly 84% of them present only once. This sequence originates from a person between 18 and 59 years old who received the Ad26.COV2.S COVID-19 vaccine or a placebo. This material consisted of peripheral blood, taken in a trial of Ad26.COV2.S vaccine versus placebo. The chain is built from TRBV4-1 and TRBJ2-3, with TRBD1 identical over 9 bases. For the CDR3, the DNA is TGCGCCAGCAGCCCCGACAGGGGGAGGACAGATACGCAGTATTTT. Translated: CASSPDRGRTDTQYF.